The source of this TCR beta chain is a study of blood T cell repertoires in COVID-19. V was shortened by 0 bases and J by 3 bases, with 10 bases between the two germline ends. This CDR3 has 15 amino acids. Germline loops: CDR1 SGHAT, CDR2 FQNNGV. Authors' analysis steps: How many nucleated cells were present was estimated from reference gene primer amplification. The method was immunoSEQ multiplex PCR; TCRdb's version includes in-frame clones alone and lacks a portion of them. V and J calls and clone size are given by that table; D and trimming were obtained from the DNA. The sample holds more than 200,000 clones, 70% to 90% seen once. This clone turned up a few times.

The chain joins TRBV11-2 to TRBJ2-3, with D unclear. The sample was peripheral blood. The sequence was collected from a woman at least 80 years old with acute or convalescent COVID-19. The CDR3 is CASSLEGSRTDTQYF. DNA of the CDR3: TGTGCCAGCAGCTTAGAGGGCAGCCGGACAGATACGCAGTATTTT.